Shown below are 10 T cell receptor beta chains from a single sample sequenced in a study of cytomegalovirus exposure and HLA in healthy donors. Using immunoSEQ multiplex PCR, the repertoire was profiled, and TCRdb retains in-frame clones only, with some absent. Seen here are 150,000 to 200,000 clones, about 85% observed once, and the top ten hold 2% to 2.5%. The sequenced material came from PBMCs. Receptors originate from a young man in good health and CMV-seropositive.

V and J are TRBV15 and TRBJ2-3; D is perhaps TRBD2 (5 bases). The CDR3 extends over 15 amino acids. The germline CDR1 and CDR2 sequences are LNHNV and YYDKDF (reference sequence). Trimming stripped 4 bases from V and 1 base from J, with 12 bases between. The CDR3 spells CATSISRRGTDTQYF. DNA for the CDR3: TGTGCCACCAGCATCTCCCGGCGGGGCACAGATACGCAGTATTTT.

This chain uses TRBV5-1 with TRBJ1-1, with 9 bases aligning to TRBD1. The CDR3 runs 15 residues. Germline loops: CDR1 SGHRS, CDR2 YFSETQ. V lost 4 bases, J lost 4 bases, and 8 bases stayed unmatched. The DNA of the CDR3 is TGCGCCAGCAGCCTCGGGGTGACAGGGGGCACTGAAGCTTTCTTT. Amino acids: CASSLGVTGGTEAFF. The full variable domain, in which reference TRBV5-1 and TRBJ1-1 provide the parts outside the CDR3, is KAGVTQTPRYLIKTRGQQVTLSCSPISGHRSVSWYQQTPGQGLQFLFEYFSETQRNKGNFPGRFSGRQFSNSRSEMNVSTLELGDSALYLCASSLGVTGGTEAFFGQGTRLTVV.

V usage is TRBV18 and J usage is TRBJ1-3; perhaps TRBD1 as D (5 bases). This CDR3 comprises 15 residues. The V and J ends lost 3 bases and 9 bases respectively, with 18 bases between them. Germline lookup yields CDR1 KGHSH and CDR2 LQKENI. The CDR3 spells CASSPGPGGIITIYF. As DNA, the CDR3 is TGTGCCAGCTCACCCGGTCCCGGGGGAATCATCACCATATATTTT.

This clone was counted only a few times. The gene calls are TRBV4-3 and TRBJ2-7, with 10 positions matching TRBD1. In germline, CDR1 is LGHNA, CDR2 YSLEER. Losses at the gene ends were 0 bases for V and 3 bases for J; bases not matched to a gene: 5. The CDR3 covers 16 residues. The CDR3 region is CASSQEFGDRGYEQYF. CDR3 coding DNA: TGCGCCAGCAGCCAAGAGTTCGGGGACAGGGGCTACGAGCAGTACTTC.

The chain links TRBV7-8 to TRBJ1-6; 9 bases line up with TRBD1. Germline V gene data show CDR1 as SGHVS and CDR2 as FQNEAQ. J gave up 6 bases and V 5 bases, and 5 bases lay outside the gene matches. The CDR3 is 15 residues long. The CDR3 sequence is CASSHPGQGNSPLHF. CDR3 in DNA: TGTGCCAGCAGCCACCCGGGACAGGGTAATTCACCCCTCCACTTT.

V and J are TRBV7-6 and TRBJ2-7, with TRBD2 matching 11 bases. Unmatched junction bases numbered 7, after V lost 1 base and J lost 2 bases. Germline V gene data show CDR1 as SGHVS and CDR2 as FNYEAQ. CDR3 size: 17 residues. The CDR3 region has the DNA TGTGCCAGCAGCTTAGGACTAGCGGGGCCACTAACCTACGAGCAGTACTTC. Encoded protein: CASSLGLAGPLTYEQYF. Drawing the rest from reference TRBV7-6 and TRBJ2-7, the complete variable domain is GAGVSQSPRYKVTKRGQDVALRCDPISGHVSLYWYRQALGQGPEFLTYFNYEAQQDKSGLPNDRFSAERPEGSISTLTIQRTEQRDSAMYRCASSLGLAGPLTYEQYFGPGTRLTVT.

This clone was seen a few times. The chain employs TRBV10-1 and TRBJ2-7; D gene unclear. The CDR3 loop spans 14 amino acids. Germline assignment: CDR1 WNHNN and CDR2 SYGVQD (reference sequence). Trimming stripped 2 bases from V and 1 base from J, with 9 bases between. This chain's CDR3 is CASSEPGTSYEQYF. The CDR3 DNA reads TGCGCCAGCAGTGAGCCAGGTACTTCCTACGAGCAGTACTTC.

A few counts support this clone. The genes are TRBV27 and TRBJ1-5; D remains ambiguous. This CDR3 region has 14 residues. V was shortened by 2 bases and J by 0 bases, with 5 bases between the two germline ends. The germline gives CDR1 MNHEY, CDR2 SMNVEV (reference sequence). The CDR3 bases are TGTGCCAGCAGTTTAAGCATTAGCAATCAGCCCCAGCATTTT. Translation: CASSLSISNQPQHF.

The chain recombines TRBV11-2 with TRBJ1-3, with 9 bases matching TRBD1. This CDR3 has 18 residues. The junction had 11 bases not matched to a gene; V was cut back by 5 bases and J by 0 bases. Germline V gene data show CDR1 as SGHAT and CDR2 as FQNNGV. The CDR3 here is CASSPRDRDPTSGNTIYF. CDR3 in DNA: TGTGCCAGCAGCCCCCGGGACAGGGACCCAACCTCTGGAAACACCATATATTTT.

This clone was seen only a few times. The chain carries TRBV2 and TRBJ1-5, with 8 positions matching TRBD1. Germline V CDR1 and CDR2: SNHLY, FYNNEI. With V trimmed by 3 bases and J by 11 bases, 0 bases remained unmatched. The CDR3 contains 11 residues. The CDR3 DNA is TGTGCCAGCAGTGAGACAGGGGCCCAGCATTTT. Translated, it gives CASSETGAQHF. Full variable domain (remainder filled in from reference TRBV2 and TRBJ1-5): EPEVTQTPSHQVTQMGQEVILRCVPISNHLYFYWYRQILGQKVEFLVSFYNNEISEKSEIFDDQFSVERPDGSNFTLKIRSTKLEDSAMYFCASSETGAQHFGDGTRLSIL.